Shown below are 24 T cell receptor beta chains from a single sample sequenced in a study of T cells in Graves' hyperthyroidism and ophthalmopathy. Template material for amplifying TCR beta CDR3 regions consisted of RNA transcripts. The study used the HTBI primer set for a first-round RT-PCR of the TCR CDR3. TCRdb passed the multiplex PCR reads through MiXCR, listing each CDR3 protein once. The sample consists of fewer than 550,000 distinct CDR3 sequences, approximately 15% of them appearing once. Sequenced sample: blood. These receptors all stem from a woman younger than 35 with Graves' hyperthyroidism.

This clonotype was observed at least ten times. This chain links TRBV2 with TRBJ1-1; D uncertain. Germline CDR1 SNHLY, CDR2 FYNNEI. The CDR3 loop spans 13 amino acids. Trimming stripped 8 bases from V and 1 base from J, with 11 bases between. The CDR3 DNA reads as TGTGCCAGCCAAAAGGACTCGAACACTGAAGCTTTCTTT. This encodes CASQKDSNTEAFF.

CDR3 nucleotides: TGTGCCAGCAGTTTCGGGGGGGCTAGCGGGAGCTCCTACGAGCAGTACTTC. It yields the protein CASSFGGASGSSYEQYF. This chain joins TRBV28 and TRBJ2-7; 10 nucleotides agree with TRBD2. The CDR3 loop spans 17 amino acids. Germline loops: CDR1 MDHEN, CDR2 SYDVKM. V gave up 3 bases and J gave up 0 bases; unmatched junction bases: 8.

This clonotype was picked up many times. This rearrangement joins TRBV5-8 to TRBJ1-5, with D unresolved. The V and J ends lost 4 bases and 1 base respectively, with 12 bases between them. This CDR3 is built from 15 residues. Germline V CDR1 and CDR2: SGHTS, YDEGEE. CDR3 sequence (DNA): TGTGCCAGCAGCATGGAGGATACGAGCAATCAGCCCCAGCATTTT. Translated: CASSMEDTSNQPQHF.

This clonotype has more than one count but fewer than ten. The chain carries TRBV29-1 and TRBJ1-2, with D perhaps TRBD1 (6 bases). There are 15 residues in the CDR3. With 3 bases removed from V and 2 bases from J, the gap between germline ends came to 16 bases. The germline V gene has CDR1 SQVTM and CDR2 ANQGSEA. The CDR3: CSVDPQGNKNYGYTF. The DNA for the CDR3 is TGCAGCGTTGATCCCCAGGGGAACAAAAACTATGGCTACACCTTC.

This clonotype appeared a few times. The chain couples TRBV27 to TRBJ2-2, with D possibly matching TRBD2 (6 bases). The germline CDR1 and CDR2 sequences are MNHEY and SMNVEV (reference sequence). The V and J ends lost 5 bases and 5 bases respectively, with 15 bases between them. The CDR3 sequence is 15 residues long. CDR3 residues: CASSPRSAGTGELFF. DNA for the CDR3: TGTGCCAGCAGTCCGAGGTCGGCGGGGACCGGGGAGCTGTTTTTT.

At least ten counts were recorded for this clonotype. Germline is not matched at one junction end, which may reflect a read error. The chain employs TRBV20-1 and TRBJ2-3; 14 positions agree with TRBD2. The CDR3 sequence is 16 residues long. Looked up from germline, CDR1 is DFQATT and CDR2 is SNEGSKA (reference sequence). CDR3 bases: TGCAGTTCAAGCCCGGGGACTAGCGGGAGTCCAGATACGCAGTATTTC. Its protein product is CSSSPGTSGSPDTQYF.

This CDR3 is CSARKFGRGDSPYEQYF. The DNA for the CDR3 is TGCAGTGCTAGAAAGTTCGGGCGGGGGGACTCCCCTTACGAGCAGTACTTC. V usage is TRBV20-1 and J usage is TRBJ2-7; 8 nucleotides align to TRBD2. Looked up from germline, CDR1 is DFQATT and CDR2 is SNEGSKA (reference sequence). This CDR3 has 17 residues. J lost 4 bases, V lost 2 bases, and 16 bases had no gene match.

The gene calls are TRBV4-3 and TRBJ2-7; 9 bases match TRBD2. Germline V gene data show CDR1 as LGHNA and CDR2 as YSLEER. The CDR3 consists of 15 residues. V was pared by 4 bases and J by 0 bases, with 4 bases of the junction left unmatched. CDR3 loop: CASSLAGAYSYEQYF. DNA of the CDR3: TGCGCCAGCAGCCTAGCGGGGGCCTACTCCTACGAGCAGTACTTC.

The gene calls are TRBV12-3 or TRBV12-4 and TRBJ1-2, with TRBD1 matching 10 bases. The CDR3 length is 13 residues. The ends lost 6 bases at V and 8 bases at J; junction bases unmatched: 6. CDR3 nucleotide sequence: TGTGCCAGCAGACCGACAGGGGGCACGGGCTACACCTTC. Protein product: CASRPTGGTGYTF.

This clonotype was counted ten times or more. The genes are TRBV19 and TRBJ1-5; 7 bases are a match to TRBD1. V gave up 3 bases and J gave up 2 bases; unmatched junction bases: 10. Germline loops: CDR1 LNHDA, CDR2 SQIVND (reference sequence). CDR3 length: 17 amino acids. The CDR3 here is CASSISRGQAGNQPQHF. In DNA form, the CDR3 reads TGTGCCAGTAGTATTTCGAGGGGGCAGGCTGGCAATCAGCCCCAGCATTTT. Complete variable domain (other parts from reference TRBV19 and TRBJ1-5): DGGITQSPKYLFRKEGQNVTLSCEQNLNHDAMYWYRQDPGQGLRLIYYSQIVNDFQKGDIAEGYSVSREKKESFPLTVTSAQKNPTAFYLCASSISRGQAGNQPQHFGDGTRLSIL.

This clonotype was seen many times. The CDR3 sequence: CSATPVDRELKQYF. The CDR3, as DNA: TGCAGTGCTACCCCGGTCGACAGGGAGTTAAAGCAGTACTTC. This sequence joins TRBV20-1 and TRBJ2-7; 7 positions match TRBD1. The junction had 14 bases not matched to a gene; V was cut back by 4 bases and J by 8 bases. This CDR3 region has 14 residues. CDR1 and CDR2 (germline): DFQATT, SNEGSKA (reference sequence).

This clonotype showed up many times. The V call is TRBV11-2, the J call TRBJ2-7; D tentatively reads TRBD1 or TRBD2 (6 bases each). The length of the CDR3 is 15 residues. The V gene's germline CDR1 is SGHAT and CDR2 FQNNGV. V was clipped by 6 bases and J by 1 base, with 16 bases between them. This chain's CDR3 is CASRRGEVGSYEQYF. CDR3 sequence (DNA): TGTGCCAGCAGGAGGGGGGAAGTCGGGTCCTACGAGCAGTACTTC.

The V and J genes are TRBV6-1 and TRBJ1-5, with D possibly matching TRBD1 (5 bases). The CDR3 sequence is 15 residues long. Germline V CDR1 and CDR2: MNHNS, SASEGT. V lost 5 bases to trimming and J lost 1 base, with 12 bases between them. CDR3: CASSPGLLSNQPQHF. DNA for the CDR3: TGTGCCAGCAGTCCAGGGTTGTTAAGCAATCAGCCCCAGCATTTT.

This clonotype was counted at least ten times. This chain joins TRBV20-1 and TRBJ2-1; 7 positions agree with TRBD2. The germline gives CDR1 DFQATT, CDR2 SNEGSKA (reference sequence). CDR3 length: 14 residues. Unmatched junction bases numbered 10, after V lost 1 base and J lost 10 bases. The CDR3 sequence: CSARAGGGVIEQFF. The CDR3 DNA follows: TGCAGTGCTAGAGCCGGCGGGGGAGTCATCGAGCAGTTCTTC.

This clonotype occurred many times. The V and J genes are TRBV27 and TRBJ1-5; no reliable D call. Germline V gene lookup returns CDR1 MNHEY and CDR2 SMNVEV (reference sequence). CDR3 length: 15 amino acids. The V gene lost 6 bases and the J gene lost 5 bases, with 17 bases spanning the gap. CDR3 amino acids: CASRQDGGSDQPQHF. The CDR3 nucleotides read TGTGCCAGCAGGCAGGATGGAGGGAGCGATCAGCCCCAGCATTTT.

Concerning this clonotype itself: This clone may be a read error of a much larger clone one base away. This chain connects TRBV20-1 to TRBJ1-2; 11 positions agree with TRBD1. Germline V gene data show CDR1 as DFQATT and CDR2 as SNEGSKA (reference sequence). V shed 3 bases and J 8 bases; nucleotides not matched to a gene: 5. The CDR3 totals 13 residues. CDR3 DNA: TGCAGTGCTAGGGGACAGGGGGGTACCGGCTACACCTTC. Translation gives CSARGQGGTGYTF.

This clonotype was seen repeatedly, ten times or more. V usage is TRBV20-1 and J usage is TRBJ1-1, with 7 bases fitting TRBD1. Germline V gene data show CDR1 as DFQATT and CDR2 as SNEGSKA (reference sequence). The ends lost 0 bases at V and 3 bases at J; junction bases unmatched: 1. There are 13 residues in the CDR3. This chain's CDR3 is CSAREQGDTEAFF. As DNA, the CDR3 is TGCAGTGCTAGAGAGCAGGGGGACACTGAAGCTTTCTTT.

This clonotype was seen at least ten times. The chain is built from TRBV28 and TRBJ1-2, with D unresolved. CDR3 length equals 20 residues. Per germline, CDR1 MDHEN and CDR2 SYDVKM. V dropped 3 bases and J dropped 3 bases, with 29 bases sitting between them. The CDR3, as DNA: TGTGCCAGCAGTTTCGGTTACGAAGAGTCTTTGGGAGCCAGCTACTATGGCTACACCTTC. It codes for CASSFGYEESLGASYYGYTF.

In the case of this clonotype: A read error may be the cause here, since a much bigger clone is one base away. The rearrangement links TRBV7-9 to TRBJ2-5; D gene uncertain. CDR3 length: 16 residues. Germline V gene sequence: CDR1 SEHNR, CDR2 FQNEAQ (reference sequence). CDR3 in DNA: TGTGCCGGCAGCTTAGTTGATTATCGGCAACAAGAGACCCAGTACTTC. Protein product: CAGSLVDYRQQETQYF.

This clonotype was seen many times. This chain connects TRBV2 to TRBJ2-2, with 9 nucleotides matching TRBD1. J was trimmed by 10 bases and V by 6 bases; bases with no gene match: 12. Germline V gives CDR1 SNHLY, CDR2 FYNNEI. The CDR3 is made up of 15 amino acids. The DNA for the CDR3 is TGTGCCAGCAGAGCTGAGTTGACAGGGGGTTCGGAGCTGTTTTTT. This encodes CASRAELTGGSELFF.

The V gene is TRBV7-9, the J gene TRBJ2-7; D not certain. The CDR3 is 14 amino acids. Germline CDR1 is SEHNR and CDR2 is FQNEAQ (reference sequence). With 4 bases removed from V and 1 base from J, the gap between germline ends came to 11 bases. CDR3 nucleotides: TGTGCCAGCAGCTATCAGCAGGAGTCCTACGAGCAGTACTTC. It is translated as CASSYQQESYEQYF.

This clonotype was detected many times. CDR3 nucleotide sequence: TGTGCCAGCAGCCCGGAACTAGCGGGGGGTTCCGCTGGGGCCAACGTCCTGACTTTC. Amino acids: CASSPELAGGSAGANVLTF. The J gene is TRBJ2-6, the V gene TRBV7-2; 12 bases line up with TRBD2. Germline loops: CDR1 SGHTA, CDR2 FQGNSA. Trimming took 5 bases from V and 2 from J; bases not matched to a gene: 10. CDR3 length equals 19 residues.

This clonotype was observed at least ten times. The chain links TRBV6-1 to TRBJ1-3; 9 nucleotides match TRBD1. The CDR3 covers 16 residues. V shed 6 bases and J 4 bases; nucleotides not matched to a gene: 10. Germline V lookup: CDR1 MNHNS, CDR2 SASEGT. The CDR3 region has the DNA TGTGCCAGCAGACCTGAGGACAGGGGCGCAGGAAACACCATATATTTT. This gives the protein CASRPEDRGAGNTIYF.

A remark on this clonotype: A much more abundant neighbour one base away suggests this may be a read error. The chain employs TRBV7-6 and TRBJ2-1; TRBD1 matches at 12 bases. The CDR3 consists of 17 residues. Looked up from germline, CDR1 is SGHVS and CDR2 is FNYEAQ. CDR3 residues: CAGSYETGTGGRDEQFF. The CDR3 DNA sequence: TGTGCCGGCAGCTACGAAACCGGGACAGGGGGCCGAGATGAGCAGTTCTTC. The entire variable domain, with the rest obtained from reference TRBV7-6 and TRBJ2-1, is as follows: GAGVSQSPRYKVTKRGQDVALRCDPISGHVSLYWYRQALGQGPEFLTYFNYEAQQDKSGLPNDRFSAERPEGSISTLTIQRTEQRDSAMYRCAGSYETGTGGRDEQFFGPGTRLTVL.